The 16 T cell receptor beta chains below all came from one sample that was sequenced in a study of T cell responses to AZD1222 COVID-19 vaccine. Using immunoSEQ multiplex PCR, the repertoire was profiled, and TCRdb retains in-frame clones only, with some absent. The table records 150,000 to 200,000 clones, approximately 92% of them present only once. This specimen was peripheral blood, taken on day 0 of AZD1222 vaccination. The receptors come from an adult in good health.

V usage is TRBV4-1 and J usage is TRBJ2-1; D not resolved. The V end was cut by 1 base, the J end by 3 bases, with 7 bases between. Germline V lookup: CDR1 MGHRA, CDR2 YSYEKL. The length of the CDR3 is 14 residues. In DNA form, the CDR3 reads TGCGCCAGCAGCCAAGCCCCTAGCTACAATGAGCAGTTCTTC. Its translation is CASSQAPSYNEQFF.

The chain is built from TRBV20-1 and TRBJ2-1, with a weak D call TRBD2 (6 bases). From germline, CDR1 is DFQATT and CDR2 SNEGSKA (reference sequence). The CDR3 has 11 residues. The V and J ends lost 5 bases and 9 bases respectively, with 11 bases between them. The CDR3 region is CSASDGGEQFF. CDR3 bases: TGCAGTGCTTCCGACGGGGGTGAGCAGTTCTTC.

A few counts support this clone. V usage is TRBV5-6 and J usage is TRBJ2-7; no clear D gene. CDR1 is SGHDT, CDR2 YYEEEE, per germline. The CDR3 has 14 residues. V was shortened by 1 base and J by 5 bases, with 13 bases between the two germline ends. The chain's CDR3 is CASSLLARFDEQYF. CDR3 DNA sequence: TGTGCCAGCAGCTTGTTGGCTAGGTTCGACGAGCAGTACTTC.

The chain is built from TRBV5-5 and TRBJ2-6; no reliable D call. The CDR3 consists of 14 residues. V lost 6 bases to trimming and J lost 0 bases, with 7 bases between them. The germline V gene has CDR1 SGHKS and CDR2 YYEKEE (reference sequence). The CDR3 loop is CASKQDSGANVLTF. The DNA of the CDR3 is TGTGCCAGCAAGCAGGACTCTGGGGCCAACGTCCTGACTTTC.

The J gene is TRBJ2-1, the V gene TRBV7-2; 10 bases align to TRBD2. The trim removed 4 bases at V and 8 bases at J, leaving 11 bases unmatched. The CDR3 is 16 residues long. Germline V CDR1 and CDR2: SGHTA, FQGNSA. The CDR3 spells CASSSPLSGREYEQFF. As DNA, the CDR3 is TGTGCCAGCAGCTCCCCCCTCAGCGGGAGGGAGTATGAGCAGTTCTTC.

The chain uses TRBV7-9 and TRBJ1-5, with D perhaps TRBD1 (5 bases). The V end lost 3 bases, the J end lost 7 bases, and 13 bases lay between the germline ends. This CDR3 is 14 amino acids long. Germline CDR1 is SEHNR and CDR2 is FQNEAQ (reference sequence). Here the CDR3 reads CASSFQGEGQPQHF. CDR3 sequence (DNA): TGTGCCAGCAGCTTCCAGGGAGAGGGCCAGCCCCAGCATTTT.

This rearrangement joins TRBV6-5 to TRBJ2-2; 7 bases fit TRBD2. The CDR3 loop spans 14 amino acids. Germline V CDR1 and CDR2: MNHEY, SVGAGI. V was pared by 7 bases and J by 3 bases, with 5 bases of the junction left unmatched. The CDR3 spells CASKDAGDTGELFF. In DNA, the CDR3 is TGTGCCAGCAAGGACGCGGGAGACACCGGGGAGCTGTTTTTT.

The CDR3 is CASSRGPGEAGQGYTF. CDR3 coding DNA: TGCGCCAGCAGCCGAGGACCGGGGGAGGCAGGGCAGGGCTACACCTTC. The V call is TRBV4-1, the J call TRBJ1-2; weak D call: TRBD1 (5 bases). With 4 bases removed from V and 8 bases from J, the gap between germline ends came to 23 bases. Germline V gives CDR1 MGHRA, CDR2 YSYEKL. CDR3 size: 16 residues.

The gene calls are TRBV6-1 and TRBJ1-2; D is possibly TRBD1 (6 bases). Germline CDR1 MNHNS, CDR2 SASEGT. The CDR3 is 14 amino acids. V was cut by 5 bases and J by 6 bases, with 16 bases left in between. The CDR3 reads CASSMGHPNDGYTF. CDR3 DNA: TGTGCCAGCAGTATGGGACATCCAAACGATGGCTACACCTTC.

The rearrangement joins TRBV6-5 to TRBJ1-3; D is ambiguous. Trimming left V 5 bases short and J 5 bases short, with 16 bases between. The germline V gene has CDR1 MNHEY and CDR2 SVGAGI. The CDR3 has 15 amino acids. The CDR3 is CASSLGPLSRNTIYF. CDR3 in DNA: TGTGCCAGCAGTCTAGGCCCCCTGTCGAGAAACACCATATATTTT.

A few counts support this clone. The J gene is TRBJ1-1, the V gene TRBV6-1; 8 positions agree with TRBD1. Germline loops: CDR1 MNHNS, CDR2 SASEGT. The CDR3 has 15 residues. V lost 0 bases and J lost 7; bases outside the gene matches: 7. In DNA, the CDR3 is TGTGCCAGCAGTGAAGCCCAGACAGGGGCGGATGAAGCTTTCTTT. This sequence encodes CASSEAQTGADEAFF.

A few counts support this clone. The chain combines TRBV5-5 with TRBJ1-3; D not certain. The CDR3 extends over 15 amino acids. Germline V gene lookup returns CDR1 SGHKS and CDR2 YYEKEE (reference sequence). V gave up 2 bases and J gave up 0 bases, with 9 bases separating them. CDR3: CASSFLSHSGNTIYF. CDR3 nucleotide sequence: TGTGCCAGCAGCTTTCTGTCTCACTCTGGAAACACCATATATTTT.

This chain connects TRBV28 to TRBJ2-7; D perhaps matches TRBD1 (5 bases). CDR1 is MDHEN, CDR2 SYDVKM, per germline. The CDR3 contains 14 residues. Trimming pared 3 bases from V and 1 base from J, leaving 10 bases between. This CDR3 is CASSLNRGSYEQYF. The CDR3 bases are TGTGCCAGCAGTTTGAATAGGGGATCCTACGAGCAGTACTTC.

This sequence joins TRBV4-1 and TRBJ1-5, with 10 bases aligning to TRBD1. The CDR3 consists of 16 residues. Germline loops: CDR1 MGHRA, CDR2 YSYEKL. Trimming took 1 base from V and 6 from J; bases not matched to a gene: 6. As DNA, the CDR3 is TGCGCCAGCAGCCAAGGGGATGGACAGGGGGTTCAGCCCCAGCATTTT. It translates to CASSQGDGQGVQPQHF.

The rearrangement uses TRBV18 and TRBJ2-7; D not resolved. The CDR3 consists of 15 residues. Germline lookup yields CDR1 KGHSH and CDR2 LQKENI. Trimming pared 3 bases from V and 3 bases from J, leaving 15 bases between. Here the CDR3 reads CASSPEADTGYEQYF. The CDR3 coding sequence is TGTGCCAGCTCACCCGAGGCGGATACGGGCTACGAGCAGTACTTC.

The chain has TRBV6-4 and TRBJ2-1; weak D call: TRBD2 (7 bases). CDR1 MRHNA and CDR2 SNTAGT come from the germline V gene. The CDR3 runs 15 residues. The V end was cut by 4 bases, the J end by 6 bases, with 16 bases between. DNA for the CDR3: TGTGCCAGCAGTGTGTCACAGGGAGGGGGCAATGAGCAGTTCTTC. Amino acids: CASSVSQGGGNEQFF.